These 7 T cell receptor beta chains were all obtained from the same sample, sequenced in a study of early T cells in non-severe SARS-CoV-2 infection. A single record per CDR3 protein comes from TCRdb applying MiXCR to the 5' RACE reads. The sample contains 22,000 or so distinct CDR3 sequences, 3.5% to 5% of which appear only once. The sample comprised whole blood. These receptors were taken from an adult who was a healthcare worker with PCR-confirmed SARS-CoV-2 infection or an uninfected control (not recorded which).

This clonotype was found many times. V gene TRBV19 combines with J gene TRBJ2-5; 7 bases map to TRBD1. Trimming took 3 bases from V and 5 from J; bases not matched to a gene: 12. The CDR3 loop spans 16 amino acids. CDR1 LNHDA and CDR2 SQIVND come from the germline V gene (reference sequence). CDR3 residues: CASSMSGQANGETQYF. The CDR3 bases are TGTGCCAGTAGTATGTCCGGACAGGCGAACGGTGAGACCCAGTACTTC.

This clonotype was detected many times. This rearrangement joins TRBV20-1 to TRBJ2-1; 7 bases line up with TRBD1. The germline gives CDR1 DFQATT, CDR2 SNEGSKA (reference sequence). The CDR3 spans 14 residues. Unmatched junction bases numbered 4, after V lost 5 bases and J lost 0 bases. The CDR3 loop is CSAYRDSSYNEQFF. The CDR3 nucleotides are TGCAGTGCTTACCGGGACAGCTCCTACAATGAGCAGTTCTTC.

This clonotype has at least ten counts. The CDR3 DNA follows: TGTGCCAGCAGTTCAGGAAGGGATACGCAGTATTTT. This encodes CASSSGRDTQYF. This sequence joins TRBV28 and TRBJ2-3, with no clear D. The CDR3 consists of 12 residues. Per germline, CDR1 MDHEN and CDR2 SYDVKM. The ends were cut back, 4 bases at V and 6 bases at J, with 8 bases in the middle.

In its sample, this clonotype was seen many times. The V gene is TRBV5-6, the J gene TRBJ1-5; D is possibly TRBD1 (6 bases). CDR3 length: 15 residues. V dropped 4 bases and J dropped 0 bases, with 11 bases sitting between them. Germline loops: CDR1 SGHDT, CDR2 YYEEEE. The CDR3 DNA follows: TGTGCCAGCAGCCTTAGACAGGATAGCAATCAGCCCCAGCATTTT. Translating it yields CASSLRQDSNQPQHF.

At least ten counts were recorded for this clonotype. The chain combines TRBV28 with TRBJ2-7; D is perhaps TRBD1 (6 bases). The CDR3 is 15 amino acids. V gave up 5 bases and J gave up 1 base, with 15 bases separating them. CDR1 MDHEN and CDR2 SYDVKM come from the germline V gene. CDR3 region: CASSTAGTLSYEQYF. Written as DNA, the CDR3 is TGTGCCAGCAGTACCGCCGGGACACTTTCCTACGAGCAGTACTTC.

This clonotype was recorded many times. The rearrangement links TRBV20-1 to TRBJ1-1; D call uncertain. The ends were cut back, 6 bases at V and 1 base at J, with 15 bases in the middle. The CDR3 covers 14 residues. Germline V gives CDR1 DFQATT, CDR2 SNEGSKA (reference sequence). The CDR3 sequence is CSAPRSDGNTEAFF. DNA for the CDR3: TGCAGTGCCCCCCGAAGTGACGGGAACACTGAAGCTTTCTTT.

This chain connects TRBV6-5 to TRBJ2-1; 12 bases align to TRBD2. This CDR3 is built from 16 residues. From germline, CDR1 is MNHEY and CDR2 SVGAGI. Losses at the gene ends were 4 bases for V and 5 bases for J; bases not matched to a gene: 6. The CDR3: CASSSRTSGIHNEQFF. The CDR3 DNA is TGTGCCAGCAGTTCCCGGACTAGCGGGATCCACAATGAGCAGTTCTTC.